The 16 T cell receptor beta chains below all came from one sample that was sequenced in a study of cytomegalovirus exposure and HLA in healthy donors (dated by TCRdb to 2015 to 2018). Library generation was performed with the immunoSEQ multiplex PCR assay. For the multiplex PCR, a mixture combining 60 forward primers for TCR Vbeta segments and 13 reverse primers for TCR Jbeta segments was used. TCRdb obtained this table from immuneACCESS and retained in-frame rearrangements with V and J assigned. These tables miss some clones; where compared with another copy, unresolved V genes account for less than half of the shortfall, and the remainder is unexplained. The sample data list 150,000 to 200,000 clones, and about four fifths of these were observed just once. The ten largest clones represent about 2.5% of the sample. The specimen was PBMCs. The receptors shown here come from a woman aged 45-65 years in good health and CMV-seronegative.

Only a few counts were recorded for this clone. The rearrangement joins TRBV4-3 to TRBJ2-3, with 10 bases lining up with TRBD2. The trim removed 1 base at V and 0 bases at J, leaving 13 bases unmatched. CDR1 is LGHNA, CDR2 YSLEER, per germline. This CDR3 spans 20 amino acids. The CDR3 sequence is CASSQGHYSGRTSSTDTQYF. The CDR3 bases are TGCGCCAGCAGCCAAGGCCATTATAGCGGGAGGACCTCTAGCACAGATACGCAGTATTTT.

The chain joins TRBV14 to TRBJ2-3; TRBD1 aligns across 8 bases. The V segment lost 2 bases and the J segment 1 base; nucleotides outside the gene matches: 2. The germline gives CDR1 SGHDN, CDR2 FVKESK. The CDR3 is made up of 15 amino acids. The CDR3 nucleotides are TGTGCCAGCAGCCAACGGACAGGGCGCACAGATACGCAGTATTTT. This codes for CASSQRTGRTDTQYF.

The CDR3: CASSQPDRPEAFF. The CDR3 DNA reads as TGTGCCAGCAGCCAACCTGACAGGCCCGAAGCTTTCTTT. V usage is TRBV4-2 and J usage is TRBJ1-1, with TRBD1 as a possible D gene (6 bases). Between the trimmed V and J ends, which lost 2 bases and 8 bases, there was a span of 12 bases. The CDR3 spans 13 residues. Germline V CDR1 and CDR2: LGHNA, YNFKEQ.

The V call is TRBV5-6, the J call TRBJ2-7; 7 bases fit TRBD1. Germline CDR1 reads SGHDT; CDR2 reads YYEEEE. CDR3 size: 12 residues. With V trimmed by 7 bases and J by 2 bases, 3 bases remained unmatched. The CDR3 bases are TGTGCCAGCGGGGACAGTGCCTACGAGCAGTACTTC. It is translated as CASGDSAYEQYF.

The chain carries TRBV6-5 and TRBJ2-1; a possible D gene is TRBD1 (5 bases). V lost 6 bases to trimming and J lost 9 bases, with 15 bases between them. The germline gives CDR1 MNHEY, CDR2 SVGAGI. There are 13 residues in the CDR3. The CDR3 DNA reads as TGTGCCAGCAGCGCAACAGGCATCAGTGAGCAGTTCTTC. Translation gives CASSATGISEQFF.

J is TRBJ2-7 and V is TRBV5-1; 9 bases are shared with TRBD1. CDR3 size: 13 residues. V shed 7 bases, J shed 3 bases, and the junction held 5 bases outside the gene matches. The germline gives CDR1 SGHRS, CDR2 YFSETQ. The CDR3 here is CASHQTGGYEQYF. CDR3 DNA: TGCGCCAGCCACCAGACAGGGGGCTACGAGCAGTACTTC.

This chain uses TRBV30 with TRBJ2-1; 7 nucleotides align to TRBD2. The CDR3 contains 12 residues. V lost 5 bases, J lost 10 bases, and 8 bases stayed unmatched. Germline CDR1 is GTSNPN and CDR2 is SVGIG (reference sequence). The CDR3 loop is CAWQSGVGEQFF. As DNA, the CDR3 is TGTGCCTGGCAAAGCGGGGTTGGAGAGCAGTTCTTC.

This clone was found a few times. CDR3 protein: CASSLGVGANEKLFF. CDR3 DNA sequence: TGTGCCAGCAGCTTAGGGGTAGGAGCTAATGAAAAACTGTTTTTT. The chain combines TRBV5-8 with TRBJ1-4, with TRBD1 as a possible D gene (5 bases). V lost 2 bases to trimming and J lost 3 bases, with 11 bases between them. This CDR3 contains 15 residues. Germline CDR1 SGHTS, CDR2 YDEGEE.

This rearrangement joins TRBV28 to TRBJ2-5, with D perhaps TRBD1 (6 bases). From germline, CDR1 is MDHEN and CDR2 SYDVKM. The V end was cut by 3 bases, the J end by 3 bases, with 14 bases between. The CDR3 has 15 residues. The CDR3 protein is CASSFTQGSEETQYF. In DNA, the CDR3 is TGTGCCAGCAGTTTTACTCAGGGGAGCGAAGAGACCCAGTACTTC.

The chain employs TRBV5-5 and TRBJ1-1; possible D gene TRBD1, 5 bases. The CDR3 consists of 18 residues. CDR1 is SGHKS and CDR2 is YYEKEE in the germline V gene (reference sequence). V lost 1 base and J lost 0, with 19 bases in between. The CDR3 spells CASSLIEVKGAMNTEAFF. For the CDR3, the DNA is TGTGCCAGCAGCTTGATTGAAGTCAAAGGGGCCATGAACACTGAAGCTTTCTTT.

The chain employs TRBV28 and TRBJ2-7, with D possibly matching TRBD1 (7 bases). Germline CDR1 is MDHEN and CDR2 is SYDVKM. CDR3 length equals 14 residues. Trimming cost V 5 bases and J 0 bases, with 11 bases left between them. The CDR3 loop is CASSTRGVSYEQYF. CDR3 nucleotide sequence: TGTGCCAGCAGTACCAGGGGGGTCTCCTACGAGCAGTACTTC.

The V gene is TRBV15, the J gene TRBJ2-5, with 7 bases that match TRBD2. Germline loops: CDR1 LNHNV, CDR2 YYDKDF (reference sequence). The V segment lost 1 base and the J segment 1 base; nucleotides outside the gene matches: 3. The length of the CDR3 is 15 residues. The CDR3 here is CATSRGASGQETQYF. CDR3 coding DNA: TGTGCCACCAGCAGAGGGGCTAGCGGCCAAGAGACCCAGTACTTC.

This clone has just one count. The rearrangement links TRBV15 to TRBJ2-1; D possibly corresponds to TRBD2 (5 bases). Germline lookup yields CDR1 LNHNV and CDR2 YYDKDF (reference sequence). The CDR3 covers 14 residues. With 8 bases removed from V and 8 bases from J, the gap between germline ends came to 19 bases. The CDR3 region is CATLAPGSLHEQFF. CDR3 DNA: TGTGCCACCTTGGCACCGGGATCCCTCCATGAGCAGTTCTTC. Together with reference TRBV15 and TRBJ2-1, the CDR3 gives the full variable domain: DAMVIQNPRYQVTQFGKPVTLSCSQTLNHNVMYWYQQKSSQAPKLLFHYYDKDFNNEADTPDNFQSRRPNTSFCFLDIRSPGLGDTAMYLCATLAPGSLHEQFFGPGTRLTVL.

V is TRBV6-6 and J is TRBJ2-7, with D unclear. CDR1 and CDR2 from the germline V gene are MNHNY and SVGAGI (reference sequence). The CDR3 has 12 amino acids. Trimming removed 4 bases at V and 4 bases at J, with 8 bases between. The CDR3 DNA reads TGTGCCAGCAGTTTAGCTAAGTACGAGCAGTACTTC. Translated: CASSLAKYEQYF.

This chain links TRBV28 with TRBJ1-1; 7 positions match TRBD1. Germline V gene lookup returns CDR1 MDHEN and CDR2 SYDVKM. The CDR3 extends over 15 amino acids. V lost 1 base, J lost 3 bases, and 5 bases stayed unmatched. CDR3 nucleotide sequence: TGTGCCAGCAGTTTATCCCGGGACAGTCACACTGAAGCTTTCTTT. It yields the protein CASSLSRDSHTEAFF.

The chain couples TRBV7-3 to TRBJ2-1; 9 positions match TRBD1. J gave up 9 bases and V 2 bases, and 8 bases lay outside the gene matches. This CDR3 contains 15 residues. Germline V gene data show CDR1 as SGHTA and CDR2 as FQGTGA. DNA for the CDR3: TGTGCCAGCAGCTTATCCCGGACAGGGGCAGTTGAGCAGTTCTTC. Encoded protein: CASSLSRTGAVEQFF.